These T cell receptor beta chains were read from a single sample in a study of OX40 agonist ivuxolimab in advanced cancers. The protocol was immunoSEQ multiplex PCR, while the TCRdb copy is restricted to in-frame clones and leaves out a portion. The sample carries about 34,000 clones, nearly 95% recorded once. Sample: CD4+ or CD8+ T cells sorted from blood, taken in a trial of the OX40 agonist ivuxolimab. Receptors were obtained from an adult with an advanced solid tumor such as melanoma, head and neck, liver or kidney cancer. CDR3s include the opening cysteine and the closing phenylalanine or tryptophan. D genes are given only for firm matches. Expanded clones get a size class; other rows say once, few or many, or leave the size out.

j_call clone_size v_call d_call cdr3_aa cdr3_nt
TRBJ1-5 . TRBV30 TRBD1 CAWSVQGGGQPQHF TGTGCCTGGAGTGTACAGGGGGGTGGTCAGCCCCAGCATTTT
TRBJ1-5 once TRBV2 . CASSARGQPQHF TGTGCCAGCAGTGCACGGGGACAGCCCCAGCATTTT
TRBJ1-2 . TRBV2 . CASSEEEYGYTF TGTGCCAGCAGTGAAGAGGAGTATGGCTACACCTTC
TRBJ2-7 once TRBV2 . CASSERGFLGEQYF TGTGCCAGCAGTGAGAGGGGGTTCTTAGGGGAGCAGTACTTC
TRBJ2-5 . TRBV7-2 TRBD1 CASSLDRARETQYF TGTGCCAGCAGTCTCGACAGGGCCCGGGAGACCCAGTACTTC
TRBJ1-1 . TRBV19 TRBD1 CASSRVPGQGTERAFF TGTGCCAGTAGTAGAGTCCCGGGACAGGGGACGGAGAGGGCTTTCTTT
TRBJ2-5 few TRBV4-1 TRBD2 CASSQEGRGQETQYF TGCGCCAGCAGCCAAGAGGGGAGGGGCCAAGAGACCCAGTACTTC
TRBJ2-1 . TRBV29-1 . CSVNQGPIEGSEQFF TGCAGCGTTAACCAGGGCCCTATTGAGGGGAGTGAGCAGTTCTTC
TRBJ1-2 once TRBV2 . CAGETQTNYGYTF TGTGCCGGCGAGACACAGACTAACTATGGCTACACCTTC
TRBJ1-2 . TRBV2 TRBD1 CASSTRQGDGYTF TGTGCCAGCAGCACCCGACAGGGGGATGGCTACACCTTC
TRBJ1-1 once TRBV18 . CASSLDRINTEAFF TGTGCCAGCTCACTCGACAGGATAAACACTGAAGCTTTCTTT
TRBJ1-4 . TRBV25-1 . CASSLGGLDEKLFF TGTGCCAGCAGTCTTGGGGGGTTAGATGAAAAACTGTTTTTT
TRBJ2-1 . TRBV5-8 . CASSTAQYNEQFF TGTGCCAGCAGCACGGCACAGTACAATGAGCAGTTCTTC
TRBJ2-2 . TRBV5-1 TRBD1 CASSLGTADTGELFF TGCGCCAGCAGCTTAGGGACAGCGGACACCGGGGAGCTGTTTTTT
TRBJ2-3 . TRBV30 . CAWSAPNGAQYF TGTGCCTGGAGTGCGCCCAATGGTGCGCAGTATTTT
TRBJ1-1 . TRBV5-8 . CASSLAGSKYTEAFF TGTGCCAGCAGCTTGGCGGGGTCCAAATACACTGAAGCTTTCTTT
TRBJ2-7 . TRBV5-5 . CASSLGSGDASTYEQYF TGTGCCAGCAGCTTGGGAAGTGGGGACGCATCGACCTACGAGCAGTACTTC
TRBJ1-1 . TRBV18 . CASSPQGRPTEAFF TGTGCCAGCTCACCACAGGGGCGCCCCACTGAAGCTTTCTTT
TRBJ2-3 . TRBV6-1 . CASSDRGLNSHTQYF TGTGCCAGCAGTGATAGGGGACTTAACTCCCATACGCAGTATTTT
TRBJ2-2 . TRBV28 . CASSNTAGMGSGELFF TGTGCCAGCAGTAATACCGCAGGCATGGGGTCTGGGGAGCTGTTTTTT
TRBJ1-4 few TRBV28 . CASSSNEKLFF TGTGCCAGCAGCTCAAATGAAAAACTGTTTTTT
TRBJ2-1 . TRBV6-6 TRBD1 CASSYQGEIYNEQFF TGTGCCAGCAGTTACCAGGGGGAGATCTACAATGAGCAGTTCTTC
TRBJ2-5 once TRBV23-1 . CASSRPGHNQETQYF TGCGCCAGCAGTCGGCCGGGACACAACCAAGAGACCCAGTACTTC
TRBJ1-1 few TRBV30 TRBD1 CAWSLGTGDTEAFF TGTGCCTGGAGCCTAGGGACAGGGGACACTGAAGCTTTCTTT
TRBJ1-1 . TRBV10-3 . CAISESENTEAFF TGTGCCATCAGTGAGTCCGAGAACACTGAAGCTTTCTTT
TRBJ1-5 . TRBV28 . CASSLRGGARNQPQHF TGTGCCAGCAGTTTACGTGGGGGGGCCCGCAATCAGCCCCAGCATTTT
TRBJ1-3 . TRBV6-1 . CASSERTSSGNTIYF TGTGCCAGCAGTGAGCGGACAAGCTCTGGAAACACCATATATTTT
TRBJ1-5 . TRBV19 TRBD1 CASGNTLGQIRNQPQHF TGTGCCAGTGGGAATACCCTGGGACAGATAAGGAATCAGCCCCAGCATTTT
TRBJ1-1 few TRBV5-1 . CASSLDTVNTEAFF TGCGCCAGCAGCTTGGACACCGTAAACACTGAAGCTTTCTTT
TRBJ1-5 . TRBV30 . CAWSSSSNQPQHF TGTGCCTGGAGTTCCAGTAGCAATCAGCCCCAGCATTTT
TRBJ1-2 . TRBV5-1 . CASRGGPSDSYGYTF TGCGCCAGCAGGGGGGGCCCATCTGACAGCTATGGCTACACCTTC
TRBJ2-7 . TRBV7-9 . CASSPLRESHTYEQYF TGTGCCAGCAGCCCCCTCAGGGAGTCCCACACCTACGAGCAGTACTTC
TRBJ1-5 . TRBV5-5 TRBD1 CASSLTGAVNQPQHF TGTGCCAGCAGTTTGACAGGGGCCGTAAATCAGCCCCAGCATTTT
TRBJ2-5 . TRBV7-2 TRBD2 CASSLWGGQETQYF TGTGCCAGCAGCTTGTGGGGAGGGCAAGAGACCCAGTACTTC
TRBJ2-3 . TRBV5-1 TRBD2 CASSPLAGEDTQYF TGCGCCAGCAGCCCGCTAGCGGGAGAAGATACGCAGTATTTT
TRBJ2-5 . TRBV5-1 . CASSLQAGRETQYF TGCGCCAGCAGCTTGCAGGCAGGGAGGGAGACCCAGTACTTC
TRBJ2-1 once TRBV29-1 . CSAVEPYNEQFF TGCAGCGCCGTCGAGCCCTACAATGAGCAGTTCTTC
TRBJ2-7 . TRBV18 . CASSPRLARDEQYF TGTGCCAGCTCACCACGTTTAGCTCGGGACGAGCAGTACTTC
TRBJ1-1 . TRBV28 . CASRVHLNTEAFF TGTGCCAGCAGGGTCCATTTGAACACTGAAGCTTTCTTT
TRBJ1-2 . TRBV5-4 . CASSGTNYGYTF TGTGCCAGCAGCGGAACAAACTATGGCTACACCTTC
TRBJ2-7 . TRBV27 TRBD2 CASKALAGLNSYEQYF TGTGCCAGCAAGGCACTAGCGGGATTAAACTCCTACGAGCAGTACTTC
TRBJ2-5 . TRBV7-2 TRBD1 CASSPDRGVETQYF TGTGCCAGCAGCCCGGACAGGGGTGTCGAGACCCAGTACTTC
TRBJ2-7 . TRBV28 TRBD1 CASSHGTGKRYEQYF TGTGCCAGCAGTCACGGGACAGGGAAACGTTACGAGCAGTACTTC
TRBJ2-7 . TRBV6-1 . CASSPSSGDTYEQYF TGTGCCAGCAGCCCATCATCGGGGGATACCTACGAGCAGTACTTC
TRBJ2-2 . TRBV10-1 . CASQEGDITGELFF TGCGCCAGCCAAGAGGGGGATATCACCGGGGAGCTGTTTTTT
TRBJ1-2 . TRBV7-8 . CASSLGGLGGGYTF TGTGCCAGCAGCTTAGGCGGGCTCGGGGGGGGCTACACCTTC
TRBJ1-2 . TRBV6-5 TRBD1 CASSYQAPGQNYGYTF TGTGCCAGCAGTTACCAAGCCCCGGGACAGAACTATGGCTACACCTTC
TRBJ1-1 . TRBV4-2 . CASSQDYDRNTEAFF TGTGCCAGCAGCCAAGATTACGACAGGAACACTGAAGCTTTCTTT
TRBJ1-1 . TRBV5-1 . CASSLAWEGREAFF TGCGCCAGCAGCTTGGCATGGGAGGGTAGGGAAGCTTTCTTT
TRBJ2-5 . TRBV10-3 TRBD2 CATRTSGGGETQYF TGTGCCACACGGACTAGCGGGGGTGGGGAGACCCAGTACTTC
TRBJ2-3 . TRBV28 TRBD2 CASSLGGITDTQYF TGTGCCAGCAGTTTGGGGGGGATCACAGATACGCAGTATTTT
TRBJ2-1 . TRBV7-3 TRBD1 CASSFSQGVNEQFF TGTGCCAGCAGCTTTTCACAGGGGGTAAATGAGCAGTTCTTC
TRBJ2-5 . TRBV28 TRBD1 CASSFRAGGFETQYF TGTGCCAGCAGTTTCAGGGCAGGGGGCTTTGAGACCCAGTACTTC